Presented here are 17 T cell receptor beta chains from one specimen sequenced in a study of T cells in localized non-small cell lung cancer. Profiled with immunoSEQ multiplex PCR; TCRdb holds only in-frame clones, not every one. Of tens of thousands of clones listed, approximately 89% are singletons. Sequenced here: peripheral blood, sampled before any cancer treatment. These receptors were taken from a woman aged 40-70 years with stage I lung adenocarcinoma.

J is TRBJ1-5 and V is TRBV6-1, with D possibly TRBD1 on 6 matching bases. Trimming stripped 2 bases from V and 7 bases from J, with 12 bases between. This CDR3 is 14 amino acids long. Germline V CDR1 and CDR2: MNHNS, SASEGT. CDR3 sequence: CASSELRGSQPQHF. As DNA, the CDR3 is TGTGCCAGCAGTGAACTCAGGGGCTCGCAGCCCCAGCATTTT.

This chain connects TRBV27 to TRBJ2-1, with D possibly matching TRBD2 (7 bases). This CDR3 has 16 residues. Trimming left V 3 bases short and J 7 bases short, with 19 bases between. CDR1 MNHEY and CDR2 SMNVEV come from the germline V gene (reference sequence). CDR3 bases: TGTGCCAGCAGTTTGAGGGGGGCGGGAGCGGAGAATGAGCAGTTCTTC. This encodes CASSLRGAGAENEQFF.

The rearrangement joins TRBV21-1 to TRBJ2-1; the table assigns TRBD1, which was not confirmed against the DNA. TRBV21-1 is tagged as a pseudogene. The CDR3 covers 16 residues. The DNA for the CDR3 is TGTGCCAGCAGCATCCAGGGGCCGATATTCTACAATGAGCAGTTCTTC. Residues: CASSIQGPIFYNEQFF.

This clone was counted a single time. The chain employs TRBV20-1 and TRBJ2-1; D call uncertain. With 7 bases removed from V and 4 bases from J, the gap between germline ends came to 8 bases. The CDR3 runs to 11 residues. CDR1 is DFQATT and CDR2 is SNEGSKA in the germline V gene (reference sequence). The CDR3: CSVSDYNEQFF. The CDR3 DNA is TGCAGTGTGTCGGATTACAATGAGCAGTTCTTC.

The chain is built from TRBV7-6 and TRBJ2-3, with unresolved D. V shed 5 bases and J shed 5 bases, with 8 bases lying between them. CDR1 is SGHVS, CDR2 FNYEAQ, per germline. This CDR3 spans 12 amino acids. CDR3 bases: TGTGCCAGCAGCGTAGGGATAGATACGCAGTATTTT. Residues: CASSVGIDTQYF.

The chain joins TRBV7-9 to TRBJ1-5, with 8 bases matching TRBD1. The V gene end was trimmed by 1 base and the J gene end by 3 bases; junction bases not matched to a gene: 2. The CDR3 length is 15 residues. CDR1 and CDR2 from the germline V gene are SEHNR and FQNEAQ (reference sequence). CDR3 nucleotide sequence: TGTGCCAGCAGCTTAGGGGACAGGAACAATCAGCCCCAGCATTTT. Translating it yields CASSLGDRNNQPQHF.

This sequence joins TRBV5-4 and TRBJ2-3; the match to TRBD2 covers 12 bases. J was trimmed by 4 bases and V by 4 bases; bases with no gene match: 4. The CDR3 length is 15 residues. From germline, CDR1 is SGHNT and CDR2 YYREEE (reference sequence). CDR3 sequence: CASSPSGRGPDTQYF. The DNA for the CDR3 is TGTGCCAGCAGCCCTAGCGGGAGGGGGCCAGATACGCAGTATTTT.

The V call is TRBV2, the J call TRBJ2-7, with TRBD2 identical over 12 bases. CDR1 is SNHLY, CDR2 FYNNEI, per germline. V lost 8 bases and J lost 4; bases outside the gene matches: 3. The CDR3 is 13 amino acids. Written as DNA, the CDR3 is TGTGCCAGCCGGACTAGCGGGACATACGAGCAGTACTTC. The encoded protein is CASRTSGTYEQYF.

The chain recombines TRBV25-1 with TRBJ2-7, with D possibly TRBD1 on 5 matching bases. The CDR3 has 13 amino acids. Germline V gene sequence: CDR1 MGHDK, CDR2 SYGVNS. Trimming pared 2 bases from V and 1 base from J, leaving 6 bases between. The chain's CDR3 is CASSEQGSYEQYF. Here the CDR3 DNA reads TGTGCCAGCAGTGAACAGGGTTCCTACGAGCAGTACTTC.

This clone occurred once. V gene TRBV5-1 combines with J gene TRBJ1-4; D uncertain. Per germline, CDR1 SGHRS and CDR2 YFSETQ. CDR3 length equals 15 residues. V was shortened by 0 bases and J by 8 bases, with 14 bases between the two germline ends. For the CDR3, the DNA is TGCGCCAGCAGCTTGGCTCTGGGTGAGCGAGAAAAACTGTTTTTT. It codes for CASSLALGEREKLFF.

The rearrangement links TRBV7-3 to TRBJ2-5; TRBD1 agrees at 7 bases. CDR1 and CDR2 (germline): SGHTA, FQGTGA. V dropped 2 bases and J dropped 5; count of bases not matched to a gene: 8. The CDR3 has 15 amino acids. CDR3: CASSLGPGGTETQYF. The DNA for the CDR3 is TGTGCCAGCAGCTTAGGTCCAGGGGGAACGGAGACCCAGTACTTC.

V usage is TRBV7-8 and J usage is TRBJ2-1; 7 positions match TRBD2. CDR1 is SGHVS, CDR2 FQNEAQ, per germline. Losses at the gene ends were 5 bases for V and 2 bases for J; bases not matched to a gene: 12. The CDR3 sequence is 17 residues long. CDR3 amino acids: CASSPPRRLAPYNEQFF. The DNA of the CDR3 is TGTGCCAGCAGCCCCCCTCGGCGACTAGCCCCCTACAATGAGCAGTTCTTC.

Points on this clone: Other DNA variants within this sample encode the same CDR3. The gene calls are TRBV7-2 and TRBJ2-3, with 12 nucleotides matching TRBD2. This CDR3 is 17 amino acids long. The junction had 4 bases not matched to a gene; V was cut back by 2 bases and J by 1 base. Germline V gene lookup returns CDR1 SGHTA and CDR2 FQGNSA. CDR3 nucleotides: TGTGCCAGCAGCTTACCTCGGACTAGCGGGGGCACAGATACGCAGTATTTT. Its protein is CASSLPRTSGGTDTQYF.

The V and J genes are TRBV2 and TRBJ1-1; D ambiguous. Per the germline V gene, CDR1 is SNHLY and CDR2 is FYNNEI. The CDR3 has 14 amino acids. Trimming removed 8 bases at V and 0 bases at J, with 13 bases between. CDR3 nucleotide sequence: TGTGCCAGCGGCCCCCCCCTAATGAACACTGAAGCTTTCTTT. Its protein is CASGPPLMNTEAFF.

The V call is TRBV13, the J call TRBJ1-4; unclear D gene. CDR3 length equals 13 residues. The germline gives CDR1 PRHDT, CDR2 FYEKMQ (reference sequence). Trimming took 3 bases from V and 8 from J, leaving 10 bases between them. CDR3 loop: CASSFEYGEKLFF. The CDR3 nucleotides are TGTGCCAGCAGCTTCGAGTATGGGGAAAAACTGTTTTTT. The full variable domain, in which reference TRBV13 and TRBJ1-4 provide the parts outside the CDR3, is AAGVIQSPRHLIKEKRETATLKCYPIPRHDTVYWYQQGPGQDPQFLISFYEKMQSDKGSIPDRFSAQQFSDYHSELNMSSLELGDSALYFCASSFEYGEKLFFGSGTQLSVL.

V gene TRBV28 combines with J gene TRBJ2-2, with TRBD1 identical over 9 bases. The V segment lost 11 bases and the J segment 3 bases; nucleotides outside the gene matches: 10. The CDR3 is 15 amino acids. Germline V CDR1 and CDR2: MDHEN, SYDVKM. CDR3: CAAVPGQGDTGELFF. In DNA, the CDR3 is TGTGCCGCCGTCCCGGGACAGGGAGACACCGGGGAGCTGTTTTTT. Based on the CDR3 plus reference TRBV28 and TRBJ2-2, the full variable domain is DVKVTQSSRYLVKRTGEKVFLECVQDMDHENMFWYRQDPGLGLRLIYFSYDVKMKEKGDIPEGYSVSREKKERFSLILESASTNQTSMYLCAAVPGQGDTGELFFGEGSRLTVL.

The chain has TRBV6-1 and TRBJ1-1; TRBD1 is a possible D gene (6 bases). The CDR3 extends over 14 amino acids. Germline V gene data show CDR1 as MNHNS and CDR2 as SASEGT. Trimming cost V 8 bases and J 3 bases, with 16 bases left between them. The CDR3 DNA is TGTGCCAGCTCAGGGGCCGCTGGGCACACTGAAGCTTTCTTT. It codes for CASSGAAGHTEAFF.